These 12 T cell receptor beta chains share one sample of origin, sequenced in a study of OX40 agonist ivuxolimab in advanced cancers. Profiling relied on immunoSEQ multiplex PCR, and the TCRdb table lists in-frame clones only, not all of them. The sample holds about 58,000 clones, about 88% seen once. This specimen consisted of CD4+ or CD8+ T cells sorted from blood, obtained in a trial of the OX40 agonist ivuxolimab. These receptors all stem from an adult with an advanced solid tumor such as melanoma, head and neck, liver or kidney cancer.

The DNA for the CDR3 is TGTGCCAGCAGTGTGGTCCGGACCCAAGAGACCCAGTACTTC. This codes for CASSVVRTQETQYF. The V and J genes are TRBV2 and TRBJ2-5; D uncertain. Germline loops: CDR1 SNHLY, CDR2 FYNNEI. CDR3 length: 14 residues. The ends were cut back, 4 bases at V and 1 base at J, with 10 bases in the middle.

This chain uses TRBV7-2 with TRBJ1-5; D is uncertain. The CDR3 length is 14 residues. The V gene lost 3 bases and the J gene lost 2 bases, with 8 bases spanning the gap. Germline-derived CDR1 and CDR2 are SGHTA and FQGNSA. The CDR3 spells CASSLTSGNQPQHF. In DNA form, the CDR3 reads TGTGCCAGCAGCTTGACCTCGGGCAATCAGCCCCAGCATTTT.

The V call is TRBV28, the J call TRBJ2-1; 12 nucleotides match TRBD2. J lost 9 bases, V lost 3 bases, and 6 bases had no gene match. Germline lookup yields CDR1 MDHEN and CDR2 SYDVKM. The CDR3 sequence is 15 residues long. The CDR3 loop reads CASSFRLAGAVEQFF. Here the CDR3 DNA reads TGTGCCAGCAGTTTCCGACTAGCGGGAGCCGTTGAGCAGTTCTTC.

The V gene is TRBV7-5, the J gene TRBJ1-5. TRBV7-5 is described as a pseudogene. The CDR3 sequence is 15 residues long. The CDR3 is CARSPRGRGFQPQHF. CDR3 bases: TGTGCCAGAAGCCCCCGGGGCCGGGGGTTTCAGCCCCAGCATTTT.

This clone was detected only once. The J gene is TRBJ2-2, the V gene TRBV4-3, with 8 nucleotides matching TRBD1. Germline CDR1 reads LGHNA; CDR2 reads YSLEER. Trimming cost V 3 bases and J 6 bases; bases outside gene matches: 6. This CDR3 comprises 15 residues. The DNA for the CDR3 is TGCGCCAGCAGCCACAACAGGGGGAGTCCCGGGGAGCTGTTTTTT. This gives the protein CASSHNRGSPGELFF.

This clone was seen a single time. The chain employs TRBV30 and TRBJ1-4; D is unclear. The germline gives CDR1 GTSNPN, CDR2 SVGIG (reference sequence). The CDR3 covers 13 residues. V was cut by 3 bases and J by 5 bases, with 10 bases left in between. The CDR3 sequence is CAWSAGINEKLFF. The CDR3 DNA reads TGTGCCTGGAGCGCGGGCATCAATGAAAAACTGTTTTTT. The variable domain in full, with the rest retrieved from reference TRBV30 and TRBJ1-4, is SQTIHQWPATLVQPVGSPLSLECTVEGTSNPNLYWYRQAAGRGLQLLFYSVGIGQISSEVPQNLSASRPQDRQFILSSKKLLLSDSGFYLCAWSAGINEKLFFGSGTQLSVL.

The chain recombines TRBV11-3 with TRBJ2-5; 7 nucleotides agree with TRBD2. The V and J ends lost 5 bases and 0 bases, in that order; junction bases with no gene match: 6. This CDR3 contains 15 residues. Germline CDR1 and CDR2: SGHNT and YENEEA. CDR3 region: CASSPRAGYQETQYF. The DNA of the CDR3 is TGTGCCAGCAGCCCACGAGCGGGGTACCAAGAGACCCAGTACTTC.

The gene calls are TRBV9 and TRBJ2-3; D gene unclear. The CDR3 length is 14 residues. Germline CDR1 and CDR2: SGDLS and YYNGEE. V was trimmed by 0 bases and J by 2 bases, leaving 7 bases between them. The DNA of the CDR3 is TGTGCCAGCAGCGTAGACAGCCCCACAGATACGCAGTATTTT. Protein product: CASSVDSPTDTQYF.

The chain links TRBV7-9 to TRBJ2-1, with D possibly TRBD2 on 5 matching bases. The V gene's germline CDR1 is SEHNR and CDR2 FQNEAQ (reference sequence). The CDR3 consists of 10 residues. Trimming removed 10 bases at V and 8 bases at J, with 9 bases between. CDR3 DNA sequence: TGTGCCACCGACGGGGATGAGCAGTTCTTC. This translates into CATDGDEQFF.

CDR3 nucleotide sequence: TGTGCCAGCCGTCCCGGGACAGGGGACTACGAGCAGTACTTC. Amino acids: CASRPGTGDYEQYF. The chain combines TRBV19 with TRBJ2-7; 10 bases match TRBD1. V lost 9 bases and J lost 3; bases outside the gene matches: 8. The CDR3 length is 14 residues. Germline assignment: CDR1 LNHDA and CDR2 SQIVND (reference sequence). Together with reference TRBV19 and TRBJ2-7, the CDR3 gives the full variable domain: DGGITQSPKYLFRKEGQNVTLSCEQNLNHDAMYWYRQDPGQGLRLIYYSQIVNDFQKGDIAEGYSVSREKKESFPLTVTSAQKNPTAFYLCASRPGTGDYEQYFGPGTRLTVT.

The chain has TRBV7-2 and TRBJ1-2; no definite D call. Trimming removed 2 bases at V and 8 bases at J, with 6 bases between. This CDR3 has 11 residues. Per germline, CDR1 SGHTA and CDR2 FQGNSA. The chain's CDR3 is CASSLLSGYTF. Written as DNA, the CDR3 is TGTGCCAGCAGCTTACTCAGCGGCTACACCTTC.

This rearrangement joins TRBV15 to TRBJ2-1; weak D call: TRBD2 (6 bases). The CDR3 is 14 residues long. V was clipped by 6 bases and J by 4 bases, with 13 bases between them. Germline-derived CDR1 and CDR2 are LNHNV and YYDKDF (reference sequence). CDR3 sequence: CATSRGTSYNEQFF. The CDR3 DNA reads as TGTGCCACCAGTCGCGGGACCTCATACAATGAGCAGTTCTTC.